Each of the 26 T cell receptor beta chains below was sequenced from the same sample in a study of blood T cell repertoires in COVID-19. Assay: immunoSEQ multiplex PCR; the TCRdb copy retains only in-frame clones and omits some. The sample yields 260,000 or so clones, around 90% seen once. Sequencing was performed on peripheral blood. These receptor sequences come from a human donor in a cohort sampled during active COVID-19.

The rearrangement joins TRBV27 to TRBJ2-6, with TRBD1 identical over 9 bases. This CDR3 region has 17 residues. V shed 7 bases and J 0 bases; nucleotides not matched to a gene: 7. The germline V gene has CDR1 MNHEY and CDR2 SMNVEV (reference sequence). The CDR3 sequence: CASTRTGDNSGANVLTF. The CDR3 nucleotides are TGTGCCAGCACGAGGACAGGGGATAACTCTGGGGCCAACGTCCTGACTTTC.

Only a few counts were recorded for this clone. The V gene is TRBV11-2, the J gene TRBJ2-7, with 10 bases lining up with TRBD1. The CDR3 is made up of 14 amino acids. Per germline, CDR1 SGHAT and CDR2 FQNNGV. J lost 6 bases, V lost 5 bases, and 7 bases had no gene match. Written as DNA, the CDR3 is TGTGCCAGCAGCCCCGGGACAGGGGCCGCCGAGCAGTACTTC. Its protein is CASSPGTGAAEQYF.

The chain recombines TRBV9 with TRBJ1-2; 9 bases match TRBD1. CDR1 is SGDLS and CDR2 is YYNGEE in the germline V gene. This CDR3 has 16 amino acids. Losses at the gene ends were 2 bases for V and 0 bases for J; bases not matched to a gene: 5. The CDR3 here is CASSVERDRANYGYTF. The CDR3 nucleotides read TGTGCCAGCAGCGTCGAACGGGACAGGGCTAACTATGGCTACACCTTC.

The chain recombines TRBV7-2 with TRBJ1-3, with D possibly matching TRBD1 (5 bases). Trimming removed 4 bases at V and 8 bases at J, with 21 bases between. The CDR3 runs 16 residues. Germline CDR1 SGHTA, CDR2 FQGNSA. CDR3 loop: CASSWDRGTPGDTIYF. In DNA, the CDR3 is TGTGCCAGCAGCTGGGACCGGGGGACCCCTGGGGACACCATATATTTT.

This clone has just one count. J is TRBJ1-5 and V is TRBV4-1; D possibly corresponds to TRBD1 (5 bases). V gave up 4 bases and J gave up 11 bases, with 12 bases separating them. The CDR3 has 12 residues. Per the germline V gene, CDR1 is MGHRA and CDR2 is YSYEKL. This chain's CDR3 is CASSRPSGTQHF. CDR3 DNA sequence: TGCGCCAGCAGCCGTCCCTCAGGGACCCAGCATTTT.

A few counts support this clone. The gene calls are TRBV7-9 and TRBJ2-7; TRBD1 agrees at 8 bases. There are 12 residues in the CDR3. V was pared by 8 bases and J by 5 bases, with 5 bases of the junction left unmatched. Germline V gene data show CDR1 as SEHNR and CDR2 as FQNEAQ (reference sequence). The CDR3 loop is CASQPGGNEQYF. For the CDR3, the DNA is TGTGCCAGCCAACCAGGGGGCAACGAGCAGTACTTC.

The chain is built from TRBV19 and TRBJ2-7; D is perhaps TRBD1 (5 bases). Germline values: CDR1 LNHDA, CDR2 SQIVND (reference sequence). Trimming removed 4 bases at V and 4 bases at J, with 11 bases between. This CDR3 region has 13 residues. CDR3 DNA: TGTGCCAGTAGTACCCAACAGGAGTACGAGCAGTACTTC. Amino acid sequence: CASSTQQEYEQYF.

The genes are TRBV5-4 and TRBJ1-3; D might be TRBD1 (6 bases). In germline, CDR1 is SGHNT, CDR2 YYREEE (reference sequence). The CDR3 runs 15 residues. The ends were cut back, 4 bases at V and 0 bases at J, with 11 bases in the middle. The chain's CDR3 is CASSAGDLSGNTIYF. CDR3 coding DNA: TGTGCCAGCAGCGCAGGGGACCTCTCTGGAAACACCATATATTTT.

This sequence joins TRBV10-3 and TRBJ2-7, with TRBD1 matching 9 bases. Germline values: CDR1 ENHRY, CDR2 SYGVKD. V shed 10 bases, J shed 4 bases, and the junction held 5 bases outside the gene matches. The CDR3 is 12 amino acids. CDR3 coding DNA: TGTGCCAATTCCGGGACAGGGTACGAGCAGTACTTC. Its translation: CANSGTGYEQYF.

The chain is built from TRBV24-1 and TRBJ1-2; maybe TRBD1 (5 bases). Germline values: CDR1 KGHDR, CDR2 SFDVKD. With 9 bases removed from V and 2 bases from J, the gap between germline ends came to 9 bases. The CDR3 has 12 residues. In DNA, the CDR3 is TGTGCCACCTGGGACTCAAACTATGGCTACACCTTC. Residues: CATWDSNYGYTF.

The chain couples TRBV28 to TRBJ1-6, with 7 bases fitting TRBD1. The CDR3 spans 17 residues. Losses at the gene ends were 5 bases for V and 8 bases for J; bases not matched to a gene: 15. Germline CDR1 reads MDHEN; CDR2 reads SYDVKM. CDR3 nucleotide sequence: TGTGCCAGCAGTCCCGTAAAGGGACAGAAGGGTCATTCACCCCTCCACTTT. Residues: CASSPVKGQKGHSPLHF.

V gene TRBV5-1 combines with J gene TRBJ2-7; the match to TRBD1 covers 8 bases. After removal of 0 bases from V and 6 bases from J, the junction contained 5 bases not matched to a gene. This CDR3 has 14 residues. The germline CDR1 and CDR2 sequences are SGHRS and YFSETQ. CDR3 amino acids: CASSLGTGSTEQYF. CDR3 bases: TGCGCCAGCAGCTTGGGGACAGGGTCCACCGAGCAGTACTTC.

J is TRBJ2-7 and V is TRBV5-4; D is possibly TRBD2 (6 bases). CDR3 length: 13 residues. Germline lookup yields CDR1 SGHNT and CDR2 YYREEE (reference sequence). Deletions cut 1 base from V and 7 bases from J, with 12 bases between. The CDR3 region is CASSLRRGGEQYF. The DNA for the CDR3 is TGTGCCAGCAGCTTGAGGCGGGGAGGTGAGCAGTACTTC.

The chain uses TRBV7-2 and TRBJ1-3, with 8 nucleotides matching TRBD1. V was pared by 5 bases and J by 2 bases, with 5 bases of the junction left unmatched. Germline-derived CDR1 and CDR2 are SGHTA and FQGNSA. This CDR3 has 15 residues. The CDR3 here is CASSPRTGTGNTIYF. The CDR3 DNA is TGTGCCAGCAGCCCAAGGACAGGGACTGGAAACACCATATATTTT.

The chain's CDR3 is CASSVQGARSETQYF. The CDR3 region has the DNA TGTGCCAGCAGCGTCCAGGGGGCGCGTAGTGAGACCCAGTACTTC. The chain employs TRBV9 and TRBJ2-5, with 8 bases aligning to TRBD1. Trimming took 2 bases from V and 5 from J; bases not matched to a gene: 8. This CDR3 has 15 amino acids. CDR1 is SGDLS, CDR2 YYNGEE, per germline.

The chain employs TRBV3-1 (or the pseudogene TRBV3-2) and TRBJ2-5; 7 nucleotides align to TRBD2. Germline V gives CDR1 LGHDT, CDR2 YNNKEL (reference sequence). Trimming removed 0 bases from V and 5 bases from J; junction bases left unmatched: 9. CDR3 length equals 16 residues. CDR3 sequence: CASSQDWREGPETQYF. The CDR3 DNA reads as TGTGCCAGCAGCCAAGATTGGAGGGAGGGCCCTGAGACCCAGTACTTC.

The CDR3 here is CASSLGNRGEGEKLFF. The DNA of the CDR3 is TGTGCCAGCTCACTGGGCAACAGGGGAGAAGGGGAAAAACTGTTTTTT. The chain uses TRBV18 and TRBJ1-4, with 7 bases identical to TRBD1. CDR3 length equals 16 residues. Trimming took 4 bases from V and 8 from J; bases not matched to a gene: 13. Per germline, CDR1 KGHSH and CDR2 LQKENI.

This sequence joins TRBV7-3 and TRBJ2-7; TRBD1 might be the D (6 bases). V was shortened by 0 bases and J by 4 bases, with 10 bases between the two germline ends. From germline, CDR1 is SGHTA and CDR2 FQGTGA. CDR3 size: 14 residues. This chain's CDR3 is CASSLTQGLYEQYF. The CDR3 DNA is TGTGCCAGCAGCTTAACACAGGGCTTATACGAGCAGTACTTC.

J is TRBJ2-2 and V is TRBV18, with D unresolved. Looked up from germline, CDR1 is KGHSH and CDR2 is LQKENI. There are 15 residues in the CDR3. The V end was cut by 6 bases, the J end by 5 bases, with 16 bases between. CDR3 DNA sequence: TGTGCCAGCTCGGCCGGGTCCCATGGTACCGGGGAGCTGTTTTTT. Its protein product is CASSAGSHGTGELFF.

This sequence joins TRBV5-4 and TRBJ1-2; maybe TRBD1 (5 bases). Trimming left V 4 bases short and J 7 bases short, with 20 bases between. Germline assignment: CDR1 SGHNT and CDR2 YYREEE (reference sequence). The CDR3 runs to 15 residues. The CDR3 coding sequence is TGTGCCAGCAGCCTCGGGCAGGGAGGGACTGTTGGCTACACCTTC. It codes for CASSLGQGGTVGYTF. Looking up the rest from reference TRBV5-4 and TRBJ1-2 gives the full variable domain: ETGVTQSPTHLIKTRGQQVTLRCSSQSGHNTVSWYQQALGQGPQFIFQYYREEENGRGNFPPRFSGLQFPNYSSELNVNALELDDSALYLCASSLGQGGTVGYTFGSGTRLTVV.

The chain has TRBV19 and TRBJ2-3; 7 bases are shared with TRBD2. Trimming removed 5 bases from V and 7 bases from J; junction bases left unmatched: 15. The CDR3 is made up of 16 amino acids. Germline V gives CDR1 LNHDA, CDR2 SQIVND (reference sequence). The CDR3 loop reads CASSLLGAGARNTQYF. Here the CDR3 DNA reads TGTGCCAGTAGTCTTCTCGGGGCGGGAGCAAGGAATACGCAGTATTTT.

The chain recombines TRBV3-1 (or the pseudogene TRBV3-2) with TRBJ2-7; the match to TRBD1 covers 7 bases. From germline, CDR1 is LGHDT and CDR2 YNNKEL (reference sequence). This CDR3 has 15 residues. The V and J ends lost 5 bases and 1 base, in that order; junction bases with no gene match: 8. CDR3 in DNA: TGTGCCAGCAGCATGAGAGGGGGCGCATCCTACGAGCAGTACTTC. It codes for CASSMRGGASYEQYF.

The chain employs TRBV20-1 and TRBJ2-7; TRBD2 agrees at 7 bases. The CDR3 contains 13 residues. Germline assignment: CDR1 DFQATT and CDR2 SNEGSKA (reference sequence). V lost 3 bases, J lost 2 bases, and 4 bases stayed unmatched. CDR3 sequence: CSASAGLAYEQYF. DNA for the CDR3: TGCAGTGCTAGTGCTGGACTAGCCTACGAGCAGTACTTC.

The chain recombines TRBV7-6 with TRBJ1-1; the D gene is possibly TRBD1 (6 bases). Trimming cost V 7 bases and J 0 bases, with 12 bases left between them. The CDR3 contains 14 residues. The V gene's germline CDR1 is SGHVS and CDR2 FNYEAQ. CDR3 DNA sequence: TGTGCCAGCACCTCGGACAGCTTGAACACTGAAGCTTTCTTT. Protein sequence: CASTSDSLNTEAFF.

The genes are TRBV24-1 and TRBJ2-1; TRBD2 matches at 9 bases. CDR3 length: 16 residues. CDR1 is KGHDR and CDR2 is SFDVKD in the germline V gene. V gave up 4 bases and J gave up 6 bases; unmatched junction bases: 9. The CDR3 DNA sequence: TGTGCCACCAGTGACATAGCGGGAGTAGGCTCCAATGAGCAGTTCTTC. It specifies CATSDIAGVGSNEQFF.

This clone was recorded only once. This chain uses TRBV29-1 with TRBJ1-1; 7 bases are a match to TRBD1. V lost 7 bases, J lost 7 bases, and 9 bases stayed unmatched. The CDR3 loop spans 12 amino acids. The germline V gene encodes CDR1 SQVTM and CDR2 ANQGSEA. The CDR3 region is CSAGGGGNEAFF. The CDR3 DNA reads TGCAGCGCAGGGGGAGGGGGTAATGAAGCTTTCTTT.